This T cell receptor beta chain was captured in a study of response to subunit inactivated influenza vaccine (dated by TCRdb to the late 2010s). As for the study more broadly: To follow how T cells responded to a trivalent subunit inactivated influenza vaccine, the researchers relied on deep quantitative profiling of the T cell receptor repertoire. Overall results and qualifications from the work: It was suggested by the authors that each seasonal influenza vaccination may recruit only a limited number of new T cells.

This clonotype was seen a handful of times. The clone's antigen remains unknown. No clone much larger than this one lies a single base away; base qualities are absent. The library came from RT-PCR. Sequencer: Illumina HiSeq 2500. The public reads were run again by TCRdb, first through fastp at Q25 and then through MiXCR, and only productive beta chains were kept. Rows are unified per CDR3 protein, each entry keeping the most common DNA and genes. This sample gives roughly 570,000 distinct CDR3 sequences in total; 14% of them show up just once. 11% of the sample is in the top ten clones. For this chain, trimming is 3 bases at the V end and 2 bases at the J end, and the number of junction bases without a gene match is 8. From its cysteine to its phenylalanine, the CDR3 spans 17 amino acids. Only the CDR3 DNA stays, 51 bases, in frame from base 1. The germline V gene provides CDR1 SGHVS and CDR2 FQNEAQ.

Recombination linked TRBV7-8 to TRBJ2-3, with 10 junctional bases fitting TRBD2. The receptor was isolated from a man aged 45-65 years who received an inactivated influenza vaccine. Donor details come from another sample of the same person, matched by shared clones. The specimen was PBMCs from blood, collected approximately 12 days after vaccination. The DNA sequence follows: TGTGCCAGCAGCTTTTCGATCCTAGCGGGGGCCACAGATACGCAGTATTTT. It encodes CASSFSILAGATDTQYF.